This paragraph reports one T cell receptor (beta chain). This sample is part of a study of blood T cell repertoires in COVID-19. In the study's own analysis: Estimated nucleated cell counts came from reference gene primer amplification. Profiling relied on immunoSEQ multiplex PCR, and the TCRdb table lists in-frame clones only, not all of them. The V and J calls and clone size come from that table; D and trimming were worked out from the DNA. The sample has 180,000 or so clones, around 81% seen once; the top ten hold about 10%. The V end was cut by 0 bases, the J end by 2 bases, with 9 bases between. Germline values: CDR1 SGHRS, CDR2 YFSETQ. The CDR3 runs to 16 residues.

Input material: peripheral blood. The clonotype originates from a woman aged 40 to 50 with COVID-19, enrolled during active disease. The chain employs TRBV5-1 and TRBJ2-6, with D maybe TRBD1 (6 bases). CDR3: CASSLAAGAGANVLTF. Written as DNA, the CDR3 is TGCGCCAGCAGCTTGGCGGCAGGGGCTGGGGCCAACGTCCTGACTTTC.